These 10 T cell receptor beta chains originate from one sample sequenced in a study of T cells in Graves' hyperthyroidism and ophthalmopathy. Amplification of TCR beta CDR3 regions was performed using RNA transcripts as template. In the first-round RT-PCR of the TCR CDR3, the HTBI primer set was used. TCRdb used MiXCR to reprocess the multiplex PCR reads, holding one entry per CDR3 protein. In the table there are 200,000 to 250,000 distinct CDR3 sequences, about 15% of which are singletons. The sample was blood. The source is a woman aged 45-65 years with Graves' hyperthyroidism.

The sample holds a few counts of this clonotype. The chain is built from TRBV11-2 and TRBJ1-4; tentatively, D is TRBD1 (5 bases). The length of the CDR3 is 14 residues. Germline V gives CDR1 SGHAT, CDR2 FQNNGV. V gave up 5 bases and J gave up 4 bases, with 11 bases separating them. The CDR3 region is CASSIRQYNEKLFF. The CDR3 coding sequence is TGTGCCAGCAGCATACGACAGTATAATGAAAAACTGTTTTTT.

The chain joins TRBV19 to TRBJ2-7; no clear D gene. Germline CDR1 and CDR2: LNHDA and SQIVND (reference sequence). The germline V and J ends were trimmed by 2 bases and 3 bases, with 11 bases remaining between them. CDR3 length equals 14 residues. The CDR3 DNA sequence: TGTGCCAGTAGTATAAGTGCCGGAGACTACGAGCAGTACTTC. This sequence encodes CASSISAGDYEQYF.

This clonotype was found many times. The chain has TRBV6-1 and TRBJ2-7; D is perhaps TRBD1 (5 bases). The germline gives CDR1 MNHNS, CDR2 SASEGT. The CDR3 sequence is 13 residues long. Trimming pared 3 bases from V and 5 bases from J, leaving 11 bases between. CDR3 coding DNA: TGTGCCAGCAGTGACAGGGCAGGCCACGAGCAGTACTTC. Translated: CASSDRAGHEQYF.

The V gene is TRBV6-2 or TRBV6-3, the J gene TRBJ2-1, with a tentative D call TRBD1 (6 bases). Trimming cost V 4 bases and J 5 bases, with 15 bases left between them. The CDR3 totals 15 residues. Germline CDR1 reads MNHEY; CDR2 reads SVGEGT. The CDR3 here is CASSFVRDIDNEQFF. The CDR3 region has the DNA TGTGCCAGCAGTTTTGTTCGGGACATTGACAATGAGCAGTTCTTC.

Notes on this clonotype: A read error is possible here, since a much larger clone lies one base away. The rearrangement links TRBV7-2 to TRBJ2-1; perhaps TRBD2 as D (6 bases). Gene TRBJ2-7 matches the end of the DNA better, so the J call may be wrong. CDR3 length: 15 residues. CDR1 is SGHTA, CDR2 FQGNSA, per germline. The CDR3 DNA follows: TGTGCCAGCTCACCCGGTCGGGGGACCCACAATGAGCAGTACTTC. It codes for CASSPGRGTHNEQYF.

V gene TRBV27 combines with J gene TRBJ2-3; 14 bases are a match to TRBD2. V was pared by 5 bases and J by 2 bases, with 6 bases of the junction left unmatched. The V gene's germline CDR1 is MNHEY and CDR2 SMNVEV (reference sequence). This CDR3 is built from 17 residues. CDR3 coding DNA: TGTGCCAGCAGTCCTCGGACTAGCGGGAGGAACACAGATACGCAGTATTTT. Protein: CASSPRTSGRNTDTQYF.

This chain links TRBV12-3 or TRBV12-4 with TRBJ2-2; D is possibly TRBD1 (6 bases). This CDR3 is built from 15 residues. The germline V and J ends were trimmed by 7 bases and 0 bases, with 12 bases remaining between them. The CDR3 is CASMTGTTNTGELFF. CDR3 in DNA: TGTGCCAGCATGACTGGGACAACGAACACCGGGGAGCTGTTTTTT.

The chain has TRBV5-1 and TRBJ2-3; 8 bases agree with TRBD1. There are 15 residues in the CDR3. The germline V gene encodes CDR1 SGHRS and CDR2 YFSETQ. The J segment lost 6 bases and the V segment lost 4 bases, leaving 10 bases of the junction unmatched. This chain's CDR3 is CASSVTGAISDTQYF. In DNA form, the CDR3 reads TGCGCCAGCAGCGTGACAGGGGCTATATCGGATACGCAGTATTTT.

The sample holds many counts of this clonotype. This chain links TRBV24-1 with TRBJ1-2; a possible D gene is TRBD1 (6 bases). Germline CDR1 reads KGHDR; CDR2 reads SFDVKD. The CDR3 totals 12 residues. V was clipped by 3 bases and J by 6 bases, with 7 bases between them. This chain's CDR3 is CATSDDRNGYTF. The CDR3 DNA is TGTGCCACCAGTGATGACAGGAATGGCTACACCTTC.

This clonotype was seen many times. The V and J genes are TRBV7-8 and TRBJ2-5; D ambiguous. The CDR3 runs 12 residues. Deletions cut 5 bases from V and 10 bases from J, with 14 bases between. Germline CDR1 reads SGHVS; CDR2 reads FQNEAQ. The chain's CDR3 is CASSRTDRDQYF. DNA of the CDR3: TGTGCCAGCAGCCGGACGGACCGTGACCAGTACTTC.